One and the same sample provided the 21 T cell receptor beta chains below, sequenced in a study of Tregs in tolerant kidney transplant recipients. Libraries were prepared by immunoSEQ multiplex PCR; TCRdb keeps only in-frame clonotypes and omits some of them. The sample lists about 69,000 clones, roughly 89% occurring once. The source material was CD4+ T cells from blood, sampled before the transplant. The source of these receptors is a human donor who received a combined kidney and bone marrow transplant.

This chain links TRBV29-1 with TRBJ1-1; D is unclear. Trimming removed 6 bases from V and 4 bases from J, with 12 bases in between. The CDR3 spans 12 residues. Germline CDR1 SQVTM, CDR2 ANQGSEA. This CDR3 is CSVRRRGTEAFF. The CDR3 DNA reads as TGCAGCGTCCGTAGGCGGGGCACTGAAGCTTTCTTT. The full variable domain, in which reference TRBV29-1 and TRBJ1-1 provide the parts outside the CDR3, is SAVISQKPSRDICQRGTSLTIQCQVDSQVTMMFWYRQQPGQSLTLIATANQGSEATYESGFVIDKFPISRPNLTFSTLTVSNMSPEDSSIYLCSVRRRGTEAFFGQGTRLTVV.

CDR3 protein: CAWSTPSTGGRYGYTF. The DNA for the CDR3 is TGTGCCTGGAGTACTCCCTCGACAGGGGGCCGCTATGGCTACACCTTC. This chain connects TRBV30 to TRBJ1-2, with TRBD1 identical over 10 bases. V was pared by 2 bases and J by 4 bases, with 10 bases of the junction left unmatched. The CDR3 has 16 amino acids. CDR1 GTSNPN and CDR2 SVGIG come from the germline V gene (reference sequence).

This clone was seen once. This chain links TRBV7-9 with TRBJ1-2, with 7 bases that match TRBD1. Germline V gives CDR1 SEHNR, CDR2 FQNEAQ (reference sequence). CDR3 length: 13 residues. Trimming cost V 5 bases and J 3 bases; bases outside gene matches: 3. This CDR3 is CASSLGTDYGYTF. The CDR3 nucleotides read TGTGCCAGCAGCCTTGGGACAGACTATGGCTACACCTTC.

The chain employs TRBV4-1 and TRBJ1-2; TRBD1 matches 10 bases. This CDR3 is 18 amino acids long. V trimming: 2 bases; J trimming: 4 bases; junction bases outside the gene matches: 13. Germline V gene data show CDR1 as MGHRA and CDR2 as YSYEKL. The CDR3 coding sequence is TGCGCCAGCAGCCAACTTGGACTGCCGGGACAGGGGACCTATGGCTACACCTTC. This translates into CASSQLGLPGQGTYGYTF.

This chain links TRBV30 with TRBJ2-4; 14 nucleotides match TRBD2. The CDR3 is 15 amino acids. The germline CDR1 and CDR2 sequences are GTSNPN and SVGIG (reference sequence). Losses at the gene ends were 8 bases for V and 7 bases for J; bases not matched to a gene: 10. The CDR3 region is CAGTRGLAGVNIQYF. Written as DNA, the CDR3 is TGTGCCGGGACGCGGGGACTAGCGGGAGTGAACATTCAGTACTTC.

In its sample, this clone was seen once. This chain joins TRBV10-3 and TRBJ1-1; possible D gene TRBD1, 5 bases. The germline V gene has CDR1 ENHRY and CDR2 SYGVKD. The CDR3 runs to 14 residues. V was shortened by 0 bases and J by 4 bases, with 9 bases between the two germline ends. CDR3 coding DNA: TGTGCCATCAGTGAGTCAGATCAGGGCACTGAAGCTTTCTTT. Translated, it gives CAISESDQGTEAFF.

This clone came up a few times. The chain combines TRBV19 with TRBJ2-1; D is uncertain. Trimming took off 2 bases at V and 8 bases at J, with 13 bases between the two ends. The germline V gene encodes CDR1 LNHDA and CDR2 SQIVND (reference sequence). The CDR3 spans 14 residues. The CDR3 DNA reads as TGTGCCAGTAGTATAATTAGTTTCCTCGATGAGCAGTTCTTC. As protein: CASSIISFLDEQFF.

The V gene is TRBV7-9, the J gene TRBJ1-5; the match to TRBD1 covers 9 bases. J was trimmed by 7 bases and V by 5 bases; bases with no gene match: 3. Per the germline V gene, CDR1 is SEHNR and CDR2 is FQNEAQ (reference sequence). The CDR3 has 13 residues. This chain's CDR3 is CASSIGQGQPQHF. The DNA for the CDR3 is TGTGCCAGCAGCATCGGACAGGGGCAGCCCCAGCATTTT.

Written as DNA, the CDR3 is TGCGCCAGCAGCCCGGGACTTGTAAGCTCCTACGAGCAGTACTTC. Its protein product is CASSPGLVSSYEQYF. The chain employs TRBV4-3 and TRBJ2-7; D might be TRBD2 (6 bases). The germline gives CDR1 LGHNA, CDR2 YSLEER. V was clipped by 4 bases and J by 0 bases, with 13 bases between them. The CDR3 is 15 residues long.

The chain has TRBV18 and TRBJ2-5; 8 bases match TRBD2. The CDR3 extends over 16 amino acids. With V trimmed by 1 base and J by 0 bases, 4 bases remained unmatched. CDR1 and CDR2 from the germline V gene are KGHSH and LQKENI. The DNA of the CDR3 is TGTGCCAGCTCACCACTAGCGGGGACGTACCAAGAGACCCAGTACTTC. Translating it yields CASSPLAGTYQETQYF.

The chain is built from TRBV7-3 and TRBJ2-1, with 9 positions matching TRBD2. CDR3 length equals 15 residues. Germline V lookup: CDR1 SGHTA, CDR2 FQGTGA. V was clipped by 6 bases and J by 0 bases; unmatched bases: 3. CDR3 in DNA: TGTGCCAGCAGTTATAGCGGGAGCTCCTACAATGAGCAGTTCTTC. Translated: CASSYSGSSYNEQFF.

This clone was seen a single time. The chain recombines TRBV28 with TRBJ1-4, with D unclear. In germline, CDR1 is MDHEN, CDR2 SYDVKM. Deletions cut 2 bases from V and 3 bases from J, with 10 bases between. The CDR3 is made up of 15 amino acids. This chain's CDR3 is CASSLPQRANEKLFF. The DNA of the CDR3 is TGTGCCAGCAGTTTACCCCAGAGGGCTAATGAAAAACTGTTTTTT.

This clone has only one observation. The chain recombines TRBV5-5 with TRBJ2-7; 11 bases match TRBD2. J lost 0 bases, V lost 0 bases, and 11 bases had no gene match. Germline-derived CDR1 and CDR2 are SGHKS and YYEKEE (reference sequence). The CDR3 has 19 amino acids. In DNA form, the CDR3 reads TGTGCCAGCAGCTTGGAAGGTTGGTCTAGCGGGAGGAGCTCCTACGAGCAGTACTTC. It specifies CASSLEGWSSGRSSYEQYF.

The V and J genes are TRBV28 and TRBJ1-3; 7 nucleotides agree with TRBD1. Germline assignment: CDR1 MDHEN and CDR2 SYDVKM. Trimming removed 6 bases from V and 2 bases from J; junction bases left unmatched: 7. The CDR3 runs to 15 residues. CDR3 sequence reads: CASSSPQGTGNTIYF. In DNA, the CDR3 is TGTGCCAGCAGCTCCCCACAGGGGACTGGAAACACCATATATTTT.

The chain carries TRBV9 and TRBJ2-1, with 10 bases fitting TRBD2. J was trimmed by 7 bases and V by 1 base; bases with no gene match: 8. Germline V gives CDR1 SGDLS, CDR2 YYNGEE. CDR3 length equals 16 residues. The CDR3 coding sequence is TGTGCCAGCAGCGTATCGGGGCTAGCGGGAGTGAATGAGCAGTTCTTC. The encoded protein is CASSVSGLAGVNEQFF.

This chain links TRBV10-3 with TRBJ1-5, with D possibly matching TRBD1 (5 bases). The CDR3 loop spans 13 amino acids. The germline V and J ends were trimmed by 3 bases and 6 bases, with 9 bases remaining between them. Germline values: CDR1 ENHRY, CDR2 SYGVKD. As DNA, the CDR3 is TGTGCCATCAGTGAAGGGGCCCCTCAGCCCCAGCATTTT. Translation: CAISEGAPQPQHF.

The chain recombines TRBV28 with TRBJ2-7, with 9 bases identical to TRBD1. After removal of 6 bases from V and 2 bases from J, the junction contained 5 bases not matched to a gene. The CDR3 sequence is 14 residues long. Germline CDR1 reads MDHEN; CDR2 reads SYDVKM. The CDR3 DNA reads TGTGCCAGCAGGGAACAGGGGGCTGCCTACGAGCAGTACTTC. Translating it yields CASREQGAAYEQYF.

The V and J genes are TRBV28 and TRBJ2-7, with 7 bases fitting TRBD2. V trimming: 5 bases; J trimming: 3 bases; junction bases outside the gene matches: 10. The CDR3 sequence is 15 residues long. Germline V gene data show CDR1 as MDHEN and CDR2 as SYDVKM. CDR3 DNA: TGTGCCAGCAGTAATGGGGCTAGCGGAGACTACGAGCAGTACTTC. Amino acids: CASSNGASGDYEQYF. The full variable domain, with the rest looked up from reference TRBV28 and TRBJ2-7, is DVKVTQSSRYLVKRTGEKVFLECVQDMDHENMFWYRQDPGLGLRLIYFSYDVKMKEKGDIPEGYSVSREKKERFSLILESASTNQTSMYLCASSNGASGDYEQYFGPGTRLTVT.

The gene calls are TRBV5-4 and TRBJ2-3; maybe TRBD2 (5 bases). The CDR3 consists of 18 residues. Germline loops: CDR1 SGHNT, CDR2 YYREEE (reference sequence). V shed 0 bases and J shed 2 bases, with 19 bases lying between them. This CDR3 reads CASSLDPEGSFNTDTQYF. The CDR3 nucleotides read TGTGCCAGCAGCTTGGACCCCGAGGGCTCATTTAACACAGATACGCAGTATTTT.

The chain couples TRBV7-2 to TRBJ2-5; TRBD2 might be the D (5 bases). The CDR3 sequence is 15 residues long. Germline-derived CDR1 and CDR2 are SGHTA and FQGNSA. The V end was cut by 5 bases, the J end by 5 bases, with 18 bases between. CDR3 sequence: CASSPGSSNGETQYF. In nucleotides, the CDR3 is TGTGCCAGCAGCCCGGGGTCGTCCAACGGCGAGACCCAGTACTTC.

The chain combines TRBV27 with TRBJ2-7, with 7 nucleotides matching TRBD1. This CDR3 region has 15 residues. Germline V gives CDR1 MNHEY, CDR2 SMNVEV (reference sequence). Trimming removed 7 bases from V and 1 base from J; junction bases left unmatched: 10. In DNA form, the CDR3 reads TGTGCCAGCACAATCTCCGGGACAGCGTCCTACGAGCAGTACTTC. It yields the protein CASTISGTASYEQYF.